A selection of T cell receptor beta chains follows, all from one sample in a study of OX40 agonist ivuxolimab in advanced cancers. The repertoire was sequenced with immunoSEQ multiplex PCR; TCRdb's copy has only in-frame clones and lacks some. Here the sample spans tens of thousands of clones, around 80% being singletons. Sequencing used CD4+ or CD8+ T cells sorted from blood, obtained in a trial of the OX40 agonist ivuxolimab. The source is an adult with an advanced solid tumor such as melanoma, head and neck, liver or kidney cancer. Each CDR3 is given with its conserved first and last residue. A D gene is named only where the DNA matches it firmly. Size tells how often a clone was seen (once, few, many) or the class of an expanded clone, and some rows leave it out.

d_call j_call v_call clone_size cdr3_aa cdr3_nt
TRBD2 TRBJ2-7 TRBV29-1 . CSVERLAGGLYEQYF TGCAGCGTTGAACGACTAGCGGGGGGGCTGTACGAGCAGTACTTC
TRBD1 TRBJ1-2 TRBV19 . CASSLRRQGVNDGYTF TGTGCCAGTAGTCTCCGTAGACAGGGTGTGAATGATGGCTACACCTTC
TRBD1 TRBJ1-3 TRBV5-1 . CANSLDPGQLGNTIYF TGCGCCAACAGCTTGGATCCGGGACAGCTTGGAAACACCATATATTTT
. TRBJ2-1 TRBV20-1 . CSASHNEQFF TGCAGTGCTAGCCATAATGAGCAGTTCTTC
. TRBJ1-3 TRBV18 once CASSQNRDLDSGNTIYF TGTGCCAGCTCACAGAACCGGGACCTAGACTCTGGAAACACCATATATTTT
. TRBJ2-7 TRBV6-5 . CASSYNRAYEQYF TGTGCCAGCAGTTACAACAGGGCCTACGAGCAGTACTTC
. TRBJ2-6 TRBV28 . CASSLMGTGANVLTF TGTGCCAGCAGTTTAATGGGAACTGGGGCCAACGTCCTGACTTTC
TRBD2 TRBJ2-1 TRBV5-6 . CASSYLAGGKSGSYNEQFF TGTGCCAGCAGCTACTTAGCGGGGGGGAAATCTGGGTCCTACAATGAGCAGTTCTTC
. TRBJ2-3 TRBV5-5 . CASSFGVADTQYF TGTGCCAGCAGCTTTGGAGTTGCAGATACGCAGTATTTT
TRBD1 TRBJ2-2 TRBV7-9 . CARTPGTAATGELFF TGTGCCAGAACTCCCGGGACAGCCGCGACCGGGGAGCTGTTTTTT
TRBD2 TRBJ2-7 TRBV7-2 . CASSLAPRGVYEQYF TGTGCCAGCAGCTTAGCCCCGCGGGGGGTCTACGAGCAGTACTTC
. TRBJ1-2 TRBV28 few CASSLGTAGWLTF TGTGCCAGCAGTTTAGGGACTGCGGGGTGGCTTACCTTC
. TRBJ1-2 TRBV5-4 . CASSLGEGGLYGYTF TGTGCCAGCAGCTTGGGAGAGGGGGGACTTTATGGCTACACCTTC
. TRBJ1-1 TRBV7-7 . CASSRSQGTEAFF TGTGCCAGCAGCCGAAGTCAAGGAACTGAAGCTTTCTTT
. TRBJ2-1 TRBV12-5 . CASGLAHNEQFF TGTGCTAGTGGTTTGGCCCACAATGAGCAGTTCTTC
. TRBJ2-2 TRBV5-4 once CASSLARANTGELFF TGTGCCAGCAGCTTGGCTAGGGCGAACACCGGGGAGCTGTTTTTT
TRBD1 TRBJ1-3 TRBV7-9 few CASSSYLIQGNTIYF TGTGCCAGCAGCTCGTATCTAATACAGGGGAACACCATATATTTT
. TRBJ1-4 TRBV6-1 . CASSGLYGTQEKLFF TGTGCCAGCAGTGGGCTGTATGGGACACAGGAAAAACTGTTTTTT
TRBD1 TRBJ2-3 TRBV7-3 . CASSLSGQGGDTQYF TGTGCCAGCAGCTTATCGGGACAGGGAGGAGATACGCAGTATTTT
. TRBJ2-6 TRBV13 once CASSLWGTGANVLTF TGTGCCAGCAGCTTGTGGGGTACCGGGGCCAACGTCCTGACTTTC
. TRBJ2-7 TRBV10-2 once CASSHRDAYEQYF TGCGCCAGCAGTCACAGGGATGCCTACGAGCAGTACTTC
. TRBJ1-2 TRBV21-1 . CASSKHGTGGGYTF TGTGCCAGCAGCAAACACGGGACCGGAGGCGGCTACACCTTC
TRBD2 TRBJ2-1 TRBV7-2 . CASSLHSHLAGGDNEQFF TGTGCCAGCAGCTTACACTCCCATCTAGCGGGGGGGGACAATGAGCAGTTCTTC
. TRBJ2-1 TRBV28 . CASTQGFGSYNEQFF TGTGCCAGCACTCAGGGGTTTGGCTCCTACAATGAGCAGTTCTTC
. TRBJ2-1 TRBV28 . CASSSPGATSYNEQFF TGTGCCAGCAGTTCCCCGGGGGCGACTTCCTACAATGAGCAGTTCTTC
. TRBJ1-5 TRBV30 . CAWSLSQTASNQPQHF TGTGCCTGGAGTTTGAGCCAGACAGCGAGCAATCAGCCCCAGCATTTT
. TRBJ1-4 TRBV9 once CASSPSGLSSGKLFF TGTGCCAGCAGCCCCTCGGGATTGAGTTCCGGGAAACTGTTTTTT
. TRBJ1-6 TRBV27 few CASRTPTAFSPLHF TGTGCCAGCAGAACACCAACAGCGTTTTCACCCCTCCACTTT
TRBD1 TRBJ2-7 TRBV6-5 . CASSPSDRNYEQYF TGTGCCAGCAGTCCTTCGGACAGGAACTACGAGCAGTACTTC
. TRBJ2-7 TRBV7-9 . CASSFTSYEQYF TGTGCCAGCAGCTTTACCTCCTACGAGCAGTACTTC
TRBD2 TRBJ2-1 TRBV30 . CAWSVSLTSGGSDEQFF TGTGCCTGGAGTGTATCGTTGACTAGCGGGGGATCGGATGAGCAGTTCTTC
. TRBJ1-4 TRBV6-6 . CASSPRGSKEKLFF TGTGCATCATCCCCCAGGGGAAGTAAAGAAAAACTGTTTTTT
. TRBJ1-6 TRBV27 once CASSLFRGQGSPLHF TGTGCCAGCAGTTTATTTCGGGGGCAGGGTTCACCCCTCCACTTT
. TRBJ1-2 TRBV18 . CASSPSWGRDYGYTF TGTGCCAGCTCACCAAGCTGGGGCCGGGACTATGGCTACACCTTC
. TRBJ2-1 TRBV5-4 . CASSAGLDGIEQFF TGTGCCAGCAGCGCGGGACTGGACGGGATTGAGCAGTTCTTC
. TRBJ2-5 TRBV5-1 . CASRDYEETQYF TGCGCCAGCAGGGACTATGAAGAGACCCAGTACTTC
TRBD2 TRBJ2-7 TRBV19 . CASSNGLAGGDREQYF TGTGCCAGTAGTAACGGACTAGCGGGGGGGGATCGCGAGCAGTACTTC
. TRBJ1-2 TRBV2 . CASSLQGPYGYTF TGTGCCAGCAGCCTACAGGGACCATATGGCTACACCTTC
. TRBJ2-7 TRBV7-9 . CASSLSRRGGREQYF TGTGCCAGCAGTCTCTCTCGGAGGGGGGGCCGCGAGCAGTACTTC
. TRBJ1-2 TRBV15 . CATSRDRAGAGYTF TGTGCCACCAGCAGAGATCGTGCGGGGGCTGGCTACACCTTC
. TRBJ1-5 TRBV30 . CAWSVGAEGQPQHF TGTGCCTGGAGTGTAGGGGCAGAAGGGCAGCCCCAGCATTTT
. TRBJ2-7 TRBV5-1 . CASSLEGSSYEQYF TGCGCCAGCAGCTTGGAGGGAAGCTCCTACGAGCAGTACTTC
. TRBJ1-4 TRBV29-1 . CSVGRQRNEKLFF TGCAGCGTCGGACGCCAGCGAAATGAAAAACTGTTTTTT
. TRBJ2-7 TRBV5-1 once CASSLGAGSSYEQYF TGCGCCAGCAGCTTGGGGGCAGGGAGCTCCTACGAGCAGTACTTC
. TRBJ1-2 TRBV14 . CASSQEAGNYGYTF TGTGCCAGCAGCCAAGAGGCAGGGAACTATGGCTACACCTTC
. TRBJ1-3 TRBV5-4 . CASSVSGGWGNTIYF TGTGCCAGCAGCGTTTCTGGCGGATGGGGAAACACCATATATTTT
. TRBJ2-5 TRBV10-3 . CAISENSGTPWTQYF TGTGCCATCAGTGAGAACAGTGGAACTCCCTGGACCCAGTACTTC
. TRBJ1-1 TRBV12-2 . CASRVSGLNTEAFF TGTGCAAGTCGCGTCAGTGGATTGAACACTGAAGCTTTCTTT
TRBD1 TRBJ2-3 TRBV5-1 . CASSSTGGVTDTQYF TGCGCCAGCAGCTCAACAGGGGGCGTCACAGATACGCAGTATTTT
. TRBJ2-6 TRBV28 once CASRRLGFGANVLTF TGTGCCAGCAGGCGCCTGGGTTTCGGGGCCAACGTCCTGACTTTC
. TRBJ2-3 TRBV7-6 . CASSLVGSPTDTQYF TGTGCCAGCAGCTTAGTCGGCAGCCCCACAGATACGCAGTATTTT
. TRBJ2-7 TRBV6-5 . CASSYRADLARYF TGTGCCAGCAGTTACAGGGCGGACTTGGCAAGGTACTTC
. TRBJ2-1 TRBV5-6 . CASSLGQFYNEQFF TGTGCCAGCAGCCTGGGACAATTCTACAATGAGCAGTTCTTC